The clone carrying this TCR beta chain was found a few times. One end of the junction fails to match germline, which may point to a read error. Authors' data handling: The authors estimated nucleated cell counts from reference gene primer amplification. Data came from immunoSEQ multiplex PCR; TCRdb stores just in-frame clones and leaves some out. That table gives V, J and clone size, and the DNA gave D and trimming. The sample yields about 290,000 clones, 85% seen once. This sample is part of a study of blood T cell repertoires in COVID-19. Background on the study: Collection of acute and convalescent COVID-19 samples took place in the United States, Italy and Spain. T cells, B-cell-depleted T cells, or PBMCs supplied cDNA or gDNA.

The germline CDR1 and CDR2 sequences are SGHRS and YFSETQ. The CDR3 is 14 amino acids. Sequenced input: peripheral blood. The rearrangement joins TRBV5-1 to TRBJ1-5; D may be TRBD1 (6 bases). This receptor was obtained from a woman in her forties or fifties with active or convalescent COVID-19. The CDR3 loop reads CASSLAGGKQPQHF. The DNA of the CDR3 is TGCGCCAGCAGCTTGGCTGGGGGCAAACAGCCCCAGCATTTT.